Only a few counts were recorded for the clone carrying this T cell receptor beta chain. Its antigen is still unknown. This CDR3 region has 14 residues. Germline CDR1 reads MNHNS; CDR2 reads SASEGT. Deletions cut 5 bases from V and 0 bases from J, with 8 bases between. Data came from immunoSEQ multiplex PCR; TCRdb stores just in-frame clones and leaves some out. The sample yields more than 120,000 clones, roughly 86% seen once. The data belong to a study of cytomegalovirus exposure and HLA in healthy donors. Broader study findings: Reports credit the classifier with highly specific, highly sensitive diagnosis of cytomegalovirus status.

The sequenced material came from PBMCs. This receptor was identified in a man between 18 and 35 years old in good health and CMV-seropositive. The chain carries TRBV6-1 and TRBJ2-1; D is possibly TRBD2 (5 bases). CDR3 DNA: TGTGCCAGCAGTACTAGGGACTCCTACAATGAGCAGTTCTTC. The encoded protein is CASSTRDSYNEQFF.